Listed below are T cell receptor beta chains from one sample, sequenced in a study of T-cell memory formation after mild COVID-19. TCRdb processed the 5' RACE reads anew with MiXCR; each CDR3 protein has one entry. The table shows around 110,000 distinct CDR3 sequences, with around 14% occurring only once. Source material: PBMCs or a T cell subset sorted from them (not recorded which). The source of these receptors is a man aged 18 to 29 who had mild COVID-19 (a few samples of this study predate the infection). Cell type and time point are not known. CDR3s leave out the opening cysteine and the closing phenylalanine or tryptophan. Some rows have no size entry. The others give once, few or many, or a class for an expanded clone.

clone size: few; V gene: TRBV14; CDR3 protein: ASSLSGPPGANVLT
clone size: .; V gene: TRBV28; CDR3 protein: ASSLYWTEGTGGFQETQY
clone size: few; V gene: TRBV7-3; CDR3 protein: ASSQGARGTDTQY
clone size: few; V gene: TRBV12-3/TRBV12-4; CDR3 protein: ASSSRGDNEKLF
clone size: few; V gene: TRBV11-2; CDR3 protein: ASSLSDTRDTF
clone size: .; V gene: TRBV5-5; CDR3 protein: ASSLGDRGIGNQPQH
clone size: many; V gene: TRBV7-2; CDR3 protein: ASSLAPRPSNQPQH
clone size: .; V gene: TRBV3-1; CDR3 protein: ASSQDYRDGDTEAF
clone size: .; V gene: TRBV4-1; CDR3 protein: ASSPIQGRNSPLH
clone size: .; V gene: TRBV7-6; CDR3 protein: ASTPSGPQETQY
clone size: .; V gene: TRBV3-1; CDR3 protein: ASSPGGGGGNIQY
clone size: .; V gene: TRBV6-6; CDR3 protein: ASSYSKTSGVYEQY
clone size: .; V gene: TRBV4-1; CDR3 protein: ASSQEREANVLT
clone size: .; V gene: TRBV7-2; CDR3 protein: ASSLGMGAEAF
clone size: .; V gene: TRBV12-5; CDR3 protein: ASGLSGITDTQY
clone size: .; V gene: TRBV6-5; CDR3 protein: ASRASDDTDTQY
clone size: many; V gene: TRBV6-5; CDR3 protein: ASSYGGTEAF
clone size: .; V gene: TRBV12-3/TRBV12-4; CDR3 protein: ASTGVQGYPGELF
clone size: .; V gene: TRBV7-2; CDR3 protein: ASRLAVQSNSPLH
clone size: few; V gene: TRBV7-6; CDR3 protein: ASCPGAGELF
clone size: .; V gene: TRBV12-3/TRBV12-4; CDR3 protein: ASTLGGGQPQH
clone size: .; V gene: TRBV4-1; CDR3 protein: ASSQGPPDRGLAGANVLT
clone size: few; V gene: TRBV3-1; CDR3 protein: ASSQGLNEQY
clone size: .; V gene: TRBV4-1; CDR3 protein: ASSVTTGLGNQPQH
clone size: many; V gene: TRBV4-3; CDR3 protein: ASSQEGRVAETQY
clone size: few; V gene: TRBV28; CDR3 protein: ASSFQGGSYNEQF
clone size: many; V gene: TRBV21-1; CDR3 protein: ASSIGTRCTGELF
clone size: .; V gene: TRBV6-5; CDR3 protein: ASSYSIGGVGLSTEAF
clone size: few; V gene: TRBV15; CDR3 protein: ATSRPGGKGYGYT
clone size: .; V gene: TRBV4-3; CDR3 protein: ASSQDGGSTDTQY
clone size: many; V gene: TRBV6-5; CDR3 protein: ASSPGQLEAF
clone size: few; V gene: TRBV6-2/TRBV6-3; CDR3 protein: ASERGNTGELF
clone size: few; V gene: TRBV5-1; CDR3 protein: ASSLGTLTYNEQF
clone size: .; V gene: TRBV20-1; CDR3 protein: SARVVTEQY
clone size: few; V gene: TRBV7-2; CDR3 protein: ASSSGLRWETQY
clone size: .; V gene: TRBV7-9; CDR3 protein: ASSYGPGPP
clone size: few; V gene: TRBV6-2/TRBV6-3; CDR3 protein: ASSYGVQETQY
clone size: .; V gene: TRBV12-3/TRBV12-4; CDR3 protein: ASSLGTGGNEQF
clone size: many; V gene: TRBV7-2; CDR3 protein: ASSSPDGGWYTGELF
clone size: few; V gene: TRBV12-3/TRBV12-4; CDR3 protein: ASSFRLNTEAF
clone size: .; V gene: TRBV6-2/TRBV6-3; CDR3 protein: ASKEYGSGGTGELF
clone size: many; V gene: TRBV12-3/TRBV12-4; CDR3 protein: ASAVRPAGGPVGTDTQY
clone size: .; V gene: TRBV4-3; CDR3 protein: ASSQDGRGASPGELF
clone size: many; V gene: TRBV6-2/TRBV6-3; CDR3 protein: ASRRVRGLVQPQH
clone size: .; V gene: TRBV13; CDR3 protein: ASSLEGGVEQY
clone size: few; V gene: TRBV20-1; CDR3 protein: SARVMAFGTIY
clone size: many; V gene: TRBV29-1; CDR3 protein: SVVPGTATYNEQF
clone size: .; V gene: TRBV10-2; CDR3 protein: ASSPEAGWRYEQY
clone size: many; V gene: TRBV10-3; CDR3 protein: AISEGASIAGGQDTQY
clone size: .; V gene: TRBV4-3; CDR3 protein: ASSQAGPVNSYNEQF
clone size: few; V gene: TRBV5-1; CDR3 protein: ASSTRRLNTEAF
clone size: few; V gene: TRBV10-3; CDR3 protein: AISEAGAGYGYT
clone size: once; V gene: TRBV20-1; CDR3 protein: SARAGGPQNEQF
clone size: few; V gene: TRBV12-3/TRBV12-4; CDR3 protein: ASSLGTLGPGELF
clone size: .; V gene: TRBV10-3; CDR3 protein: AISETGNQPQH
clone size: many; V gene: TRBV4-1; CDR3 protein: ASSQDGVSSQETQY
clone size: .; V gene: TRBV29-1; CDR3 protein: SVEEGDVYEQY
clone size: few; V gene: TRBV7-9; CDR3 protein: ASTLDGYNEQF
clone size: .; V gene: TRBV18; CDR3 protein: ASSPPDDYEQY